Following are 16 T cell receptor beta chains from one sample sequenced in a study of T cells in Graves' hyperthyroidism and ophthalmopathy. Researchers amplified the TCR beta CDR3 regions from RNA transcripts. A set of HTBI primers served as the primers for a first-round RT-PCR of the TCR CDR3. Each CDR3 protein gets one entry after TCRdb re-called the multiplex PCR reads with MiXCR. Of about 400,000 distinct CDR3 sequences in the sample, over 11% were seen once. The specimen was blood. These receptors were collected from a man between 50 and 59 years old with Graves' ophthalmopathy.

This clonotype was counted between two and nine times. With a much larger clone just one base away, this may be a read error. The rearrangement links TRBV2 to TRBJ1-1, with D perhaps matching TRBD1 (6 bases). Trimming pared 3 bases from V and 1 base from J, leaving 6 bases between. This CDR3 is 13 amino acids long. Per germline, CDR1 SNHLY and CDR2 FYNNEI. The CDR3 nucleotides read TGTGCCAGCAGTGAGGGGGCGAACACTGAAGCTTTCTTT. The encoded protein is CASSEGANTEAFF.

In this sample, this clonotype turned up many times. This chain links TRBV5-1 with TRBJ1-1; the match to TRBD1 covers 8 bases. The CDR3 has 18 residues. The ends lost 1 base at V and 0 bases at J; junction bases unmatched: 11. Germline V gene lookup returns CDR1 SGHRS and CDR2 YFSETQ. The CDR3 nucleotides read TGCGCCAGCAGCTTGACAATGGACAGGGTCGGCTTGAACACTGAAGCTTTCTTT. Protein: CASSLTMDRVGLNTEAFF.

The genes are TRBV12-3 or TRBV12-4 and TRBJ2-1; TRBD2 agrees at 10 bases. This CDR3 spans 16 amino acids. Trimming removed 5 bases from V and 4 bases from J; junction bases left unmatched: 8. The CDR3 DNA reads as TGTGCCAGCAGTATGATCCTTAGCGGGGGGTACAATGAGCAGTTCTTC. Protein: CASSMILSGGYNEQFF.

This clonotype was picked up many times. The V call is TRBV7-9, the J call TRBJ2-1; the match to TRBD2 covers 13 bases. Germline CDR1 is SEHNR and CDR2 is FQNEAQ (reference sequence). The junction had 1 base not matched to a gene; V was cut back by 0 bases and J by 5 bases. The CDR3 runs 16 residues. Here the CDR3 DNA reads TGTGCCAGCAGCTTAGCCGGGACTAGCGGGGACAATGAGCAGTTCTTC. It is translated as CASSLAGTSGDNEQFF.

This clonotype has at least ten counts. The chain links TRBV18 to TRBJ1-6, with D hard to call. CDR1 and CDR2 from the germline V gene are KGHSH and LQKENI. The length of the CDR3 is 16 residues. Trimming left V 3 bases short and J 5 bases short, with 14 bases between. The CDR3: CASSPGGSENNSPLHF. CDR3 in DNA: TGTGCCAGCTCACCCGGTGGCTCAGAAAATAATTCACCCCTCCACTTT.

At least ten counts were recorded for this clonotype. The CDR3 nucleotides read TGTGCCATCAGTGAGCCGGAGATGACAGATACGCAGTATTTT. This codes for CAISEPEMTDTQYF. The chain joins TRBV10-3 to TRBJ2-3; D is uncertain. The CDR3 is made up of 14 amino acids. Germline V gene lookup returns CDR1 ENHRY and CDR2 SYGVKD. V was cut by 2 bases and J by 3 bases, with 9 bases left in between.

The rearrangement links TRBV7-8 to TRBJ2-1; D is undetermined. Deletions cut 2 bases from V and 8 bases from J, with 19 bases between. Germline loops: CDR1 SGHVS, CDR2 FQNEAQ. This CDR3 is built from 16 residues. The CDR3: CASSLLRNSLIDEQFF. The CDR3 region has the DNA TGTGCCAGCAGCTTACTACGGAATTCTTTGATCGATGAGCAGTTCTTC.

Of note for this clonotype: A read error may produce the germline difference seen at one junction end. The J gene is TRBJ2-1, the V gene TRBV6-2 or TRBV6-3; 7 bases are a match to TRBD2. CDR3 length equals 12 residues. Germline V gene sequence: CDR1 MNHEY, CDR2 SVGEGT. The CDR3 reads CAGSPGLTTRFF. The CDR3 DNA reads TGTGCCGGCAGTCCGGGACTAACAACGCGGTTCTTC.

The CDR3 loop reads CASSLGMTEGAYIETQYF. The CDR3 DNA reads TGTGCCAGCAGCCTTGGCATGACAGAGGGCGCGTACATAGAGACCCAGTACTTC. The chain joins TRBV7-3 to TRBJ2-5; D may match TRBD1 or TRBD2 (5 bases each). Trimming stripped 5 bases from V and 4 bases from J, with 26 bases between. This CDR3 spans 18 amino acids. CDR1 and CDR2 from the germline V gene are SGHTA and FQGTGA. The full variable domain, in which reference TRBV7-3 and TRBJ2-5 provide the parts outside the CDR3, is GAGVSQTPSNKVTEKGKYVELRCDPISGHTALYWYRQSLGQGPEFLIYFQGTGAADDSGLPNDRFFAVRPEGSVSTLKIQRTERGDSAVYLCASSLGMTEGAYIETQYFGPGTRLLVL.

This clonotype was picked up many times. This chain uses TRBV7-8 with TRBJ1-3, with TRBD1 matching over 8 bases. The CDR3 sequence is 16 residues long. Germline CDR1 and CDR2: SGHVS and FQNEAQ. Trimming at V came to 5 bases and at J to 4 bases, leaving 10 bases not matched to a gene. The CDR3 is CASSQTQGARGNTIYF. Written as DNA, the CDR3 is TGTGCCAGCAGCCAGACCCAGGGGGCGCGAGGAAACACCATATATTTT.

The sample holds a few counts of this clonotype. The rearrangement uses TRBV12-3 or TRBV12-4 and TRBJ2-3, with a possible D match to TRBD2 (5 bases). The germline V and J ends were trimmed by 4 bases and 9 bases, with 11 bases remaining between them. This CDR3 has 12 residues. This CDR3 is CASSSGISTQYF. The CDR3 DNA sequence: TGTGCCAGCAGTTCCGGGATTTCCACGCAGTATTTT.

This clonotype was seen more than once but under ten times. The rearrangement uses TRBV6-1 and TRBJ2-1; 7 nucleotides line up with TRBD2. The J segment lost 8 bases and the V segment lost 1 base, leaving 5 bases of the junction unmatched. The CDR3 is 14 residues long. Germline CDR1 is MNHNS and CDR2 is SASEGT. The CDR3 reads CASSEGVGRDEQFF. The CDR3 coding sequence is TGTGCCAGCAGTGAAGGGGTAGGGAGGGATGAGCAGTTCTTC.

The CDR3 loop reads CASTRGGATDNEQFF. The CDR3 DNA follows: TGTGCCAGCACCAGGGGGGGGGCTACCGACAATGAGCAGTTCTTC. The chain carries TRBV24-1 and TRBJ2-1; D tentatively fits TRBD1 or TRBD2 (7 bases each). The CDR3 length is 15 residues. V lost 11 bases and J 5 bases, leaving 21 bases between the germline ends. Germline V gives CDR1 KGHDR, CDR2 SFDVKD.

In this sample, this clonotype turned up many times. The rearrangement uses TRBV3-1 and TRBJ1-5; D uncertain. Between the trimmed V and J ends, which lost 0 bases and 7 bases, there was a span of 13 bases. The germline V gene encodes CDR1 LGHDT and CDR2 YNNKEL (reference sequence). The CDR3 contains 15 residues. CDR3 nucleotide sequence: TGTGCCAGCAGCCAAGATTGGGATCCGGGACAGCCCCAGCATTTT. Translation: CASSQDWDPGQPQHF.

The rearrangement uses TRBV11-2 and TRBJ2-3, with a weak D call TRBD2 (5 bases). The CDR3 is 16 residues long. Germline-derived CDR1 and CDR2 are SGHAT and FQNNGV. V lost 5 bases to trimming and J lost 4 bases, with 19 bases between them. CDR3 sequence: CASSPVTSFGSDTQYF. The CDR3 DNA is TGTGCCAGCAGCCCCGTTACTAGTTTCGGTTCAGATACGCAGTATTTT.

For the CDR3, the DNA is TGTGCCAGCAATCGGGCAACTAGCACAGATACGCAGTATTTT. Its protein product is CASNRATSTDTQYF. The chain carries TRBV7-9 and TRBJ2-3, with D unresolved. From germline, CDR1 is SEHNR and CDR2 FQNEAQ (reference sequence). V lost 7 bases and J 0 bases, leaving 11 bases between the germline ends. CDR3 length: 14 amino acids.